This TCR beta chain was recorded in a study of blood T cell repertoires in COVID-19. Study in general: The origin of the acute and convalescent COVID-19 samples was the United States, Italy and Spain. PBMCs, B-cell-depleted T cells, or T cells were the source of the cDNA or gDNA that made up the material.

Libraries were prepared by immunoSEQ multiplex PCR; TCRdb keeps only in-frame clonotypes and omits some of them. The data show roughly 200,000 clones, with about four fifths seen just once and roughly 8.8% held by the top ten. Only one count was recorded for this clone. Trimming took 0 bases from V and 3 from J; bases not matched to a gene: 1. This CDR3 is built from 15 residues. Germline loops: CDR1 LGHNA, CDR2 YNFKEQ. This clonotype was obtained from a man aged 35 to 55 with active or convalescent COVID-19. J is TRBJ1-5 and V is TRBV4-2, with TRBD1 identical over 8 bases. Sequencing was carried out using peripheral blood. The CDR3 region is CASSQEGQDNQPQHF. CDR3 nucleotide sequence: TGTGCCAGCAGCCAAGAGGGACAGGACAATCAGCCCCAGCATTTT.